This is a list of T cell receptor beta chains from one sample in a study of human T cells and chemical hapten exposure. MiXCR, run by TCRdb on the RACE reads, gives a single entry per CDR3 protein. Altogether 370,000 or so distinct CDR3 sequences are present, approximately 5.1% being singletons, with the ten largest covering 2% to 2.5%. Sequencing used whole blood, obtained in connection with sensitization to the hapten diphenylcyclopropenone (DPC). The receptor source for this set is a woman between 45 and 60 years old with alopecia areata. Some clones in this sample may be carry-over from other donors' samples. CDR3s include the opening cysteine and the closing phenylalanine or tryptophan. Fields, in order: clone size, D gene, CDR3 length, J gene, V gene, CDR3 DNA, CDR3 protein. The D gene is left open where the match is weak. The listing skips clone size in some rows; elsewhere it reads once, few, many or a size class.

>few|.|15|TRBJ2-3|TRBV2
TGTGCCAGCAGGATACAACTTATAAGAACAGATACGCAGTATTTT
CASRIQLIRTDTQYF
>.|TRBD1|17|TRBJ2-3|TRBV4-2
TGTGCCAGCAGCCATGTTACCGGGACAGGGACCACAGATACGCAGTATTTT
CASSHVTGTGTTDTQYF
>many|.|14|TRBJ1-2|TRBV12-3/TRBV12-4
TGTGCCAGCAGTTCGGGACGGAGCCCTTCTGGCTACACCTTC
CASSSGRSPSGYTF
>few|TRBD2|14|TRBJ2-3|TRBV5-1
TGCGCCAGCTACAGCGGGGTAGAGACAGATACGCAGTATTTT
CASYSGVETDTQYF
>.|.|13|TRBJ2-7|TRBV4-3
TGCGCCAGCAGCCAAGTTGCGGGTACCGAGCAGTACTTC
CASSQVAGTEQYF
>many|TRBD1|14|TRBJ1-1|TRBV6-5
TGTGCCAGCAGTTCTCCGGGACAGGGATTGGGAGCTTTCTTT
CASSSPGQGLGAFF
>many|.|15|TRBJ2-1|TRBV7-7
TGTGCCAGCAGCTTGTCTGCCTTCTCCTACAATGAGCAGTTCTTC
CASSLSAFSYNEQFF
>.|TRBD2|16|TRBJ2-1|TRBV6-2/TRBV6-3
TGTGCCAGCAGTCGCCTAAAGCGGGAGGGAGGAAATGAGCAGTTCTTC
CASSRLKREGGNEQFF
>many|.|14|TRBJ2-7|TRBV5-1
TGCGCCAGCGCCCAAGACCGGGGTTTCTACGAGCAGTACTTC
CASAQDRGFYEQYF
>many|.|13|TRBJ2-3|TRBV29-1
TGCAGCGTTCGACAGCCACTCACAGATACGCAGTATTTT
CSVRQPLTDTQYF
>many|TRBD1|14|TRBJ1-2|TRBV12-3/TRBV12-4
TGTGCCAGCAGTCGGGACAGACCTAACTATGGCTACACCTTC
CASSRDRPNYGYTF
>many|.|12|TRBJ1-1|TRBV11-2
TGTGCCAGCAGCTTTCCAAACACTGAAGCTTTCTTT
CASSFPNTEAFF
>few|TRBD2|16|TRBJ2-5|TRBV5-1
TGCGCCAGCAGCTTGACAGGACTAGCGCCGCAAGAGACCCAGTACTTC
CASSLTGLAPQETQYF
>many|.|16|TRBJ2-3|TRBV11-3
TGTGCCAGCAGCCCGGCTACAGGGCAACTCGCAGATACGCAGTATTTT
CASSPATGQLADTQYF
>many|.|14|TRBJ1-6|TRBV3-1
TGTGCCAGCAGCCAGAGACAGACTCTGGAGCCCCTCCACTTT
CASSQRQTLEPLHF
>few|TRBD1|15|TRBJ2-7|TRBV28
TGTGCCAGCAGTTTAGGGGGCCAGGGGGACGGCGAGCAGTACTTC
CASSLGGQGDGEQYF
>few|.|13|TRBJ1-1|TRBV5-5
TGTGCCAGCAGTCGCGACCGGGAGCTACAAGCTTTCTTT
CASSRDRELQAFF
>few|.|11|TRBJ1-6|TRBV20-1
TGCAGTGCTAGAGTTGATTCACCCCTCCACTTT
CSARVDSPLHF
>many|.|16|TRBJ2-3|TRBV7-2
TGTACCAGCAGCCCAACCCGGGCTAATAGCACAGATACGCAGTATTTT
CTSSPTRANSTDTQYF
>few|TRBD2|18|TRBJ2-5|TRBV12-3/TRBV12-4
TGTGCCAGCAGTTGGTCCCCTTACGGGGGGAGAGGAGAAGAGACCCAGTACTTC
CASSWSPYGGRGEETQYF
>many|.|16|TRBJ1-1|TRBV6-2/TRBV6-3
TGTGCCAGCAGTTTCGAATCCGGGACAAAGATCCATGAAGCTTTCTTT
CASSFESGTKIHEAFF
>many|.|16|TRBJ2-3|TRBV7-2
TGTGCCAGCAGCTCTCTCCGGGCTCTCCGCACAGATACGCAGTATTTT
CASSSLRALRTDTQYF
>few|TRBD1|16|TRBJ2-7|TRBV27
TGTGCCAGCAGTTTAGGGACAGGGGGCGCAGTCAACGAGCAGTACTTC
CASSLGTGGAVNEQYF
>few|.|13|TRBJ1-1|TRBV11-2
TGTGCCAGCAGCTTAGGCCAGGGGATGGAAGCTTTCTTT
CASSLGQGMEAFF
>few|TRBD1|15|TRBJ1-1|TRBV6-6
TGTGCCAGCAGTCTCCGAGGGACAGCTAACACTGAAGCTTTCTTT
CASSLRGTANTEAFF
>few|TRBD2|16|TRBJ2-7|TRBV11-2
TGTGCCAGCAGCTTCGGACTAGCGGGAGACGCCTACGAGCAGTACTTC
CASSFGLAGDAYEQYF
>many|.|17|TRBJ2-1|TRBV14
TGTGCCAGCAGCCCCCCCCCAAGACTACAGATCGCCAATGAGCAGTTCTTC
CASSPPPRLQIANEQFF
>.|.|14|TRBJ2-1|TRBV19
TGTGCCAGTACCTCCGGGTCGGCCTACAATGAGCAGTTCTTC
CASTSGSAYNEQFF
>few|TRBD1|17|TRBJ2-3|TRBV4-3
TGCGCCAGCAGCCAAGACACAGGGGGCGCCGGCACAGATACGCAGTATTTT
CASSQDTGGAGTDTQYF
>many|.|18|TRBJ2-1|TRBV4-2
TGTGCCAGCAGCCAGGACTACCGGACAGATAGAACCTACAATGAGCAGTTCTTC
CASSQDYRTDRTYNEQFF
>many|.|12|TRBJ2-1|TRBV5-4
TGTGCCAGCAGCTTGGCACCCAATGAGCAGTTCTTC
CASSLAPNEQFF
>many|.|15|TRBJ1-1|TRBV4-1
TGCGCCAGCAGCCAAGATGGTAGGACGCGGACTGAAGCTTTCTTT
CASSQDGRTRTEAFF
>.|TRBD1|14|TRBJ2-7|TRBV28
TGTGCCAGCAGCTTTCGGGACAGTACCTACGAGCAGTACTTC
CASSFRDSTYEQYF
>few|TRBD1|15|TRBJ1-5|TRBV28
TGTGCCAGCAGCGGTGGGGACAGTAGCAATCAGCCCCAGCATTTT
CASSGGDSSNQPQHF
>few|TRBD1|15|TRBJ2-3|TRBV7-9
TGTGCCAGCAGCATTCAGCTCGACAGGGGAGATACGCAGTATTTT
CASSIQLDRGDTQYF
>many|.|13|TRBJ2-7|TRBV7-9
TGTGCCAGCAGCTCCCAGCCCTCCTACGAGCAGTACTTC
CASSSQPSYEQYF
>many|.|15|TRBJ2-5|TRBV11-2
TGTGCCAGCAGCTTTACGACAGGCTCCGAGGAGACCCAGTACTTC
CASSFTTGSEETQYF